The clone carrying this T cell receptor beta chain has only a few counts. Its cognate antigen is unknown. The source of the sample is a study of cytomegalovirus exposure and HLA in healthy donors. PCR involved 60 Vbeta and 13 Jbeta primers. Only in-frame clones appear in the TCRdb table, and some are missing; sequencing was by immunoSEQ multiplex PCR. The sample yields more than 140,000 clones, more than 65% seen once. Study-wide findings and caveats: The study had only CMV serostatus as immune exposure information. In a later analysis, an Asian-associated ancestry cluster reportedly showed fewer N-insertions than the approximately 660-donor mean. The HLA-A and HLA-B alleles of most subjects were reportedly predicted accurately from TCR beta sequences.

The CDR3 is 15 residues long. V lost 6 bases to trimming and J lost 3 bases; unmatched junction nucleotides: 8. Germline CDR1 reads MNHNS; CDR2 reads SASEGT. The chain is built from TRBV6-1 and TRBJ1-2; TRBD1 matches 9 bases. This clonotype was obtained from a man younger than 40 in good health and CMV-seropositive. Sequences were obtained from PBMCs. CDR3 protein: CASRATGGADYGYTF. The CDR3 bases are TGTGCCAGCAGGGCAACAGGGGGCGCGGACTATGGCTACACCTTC.